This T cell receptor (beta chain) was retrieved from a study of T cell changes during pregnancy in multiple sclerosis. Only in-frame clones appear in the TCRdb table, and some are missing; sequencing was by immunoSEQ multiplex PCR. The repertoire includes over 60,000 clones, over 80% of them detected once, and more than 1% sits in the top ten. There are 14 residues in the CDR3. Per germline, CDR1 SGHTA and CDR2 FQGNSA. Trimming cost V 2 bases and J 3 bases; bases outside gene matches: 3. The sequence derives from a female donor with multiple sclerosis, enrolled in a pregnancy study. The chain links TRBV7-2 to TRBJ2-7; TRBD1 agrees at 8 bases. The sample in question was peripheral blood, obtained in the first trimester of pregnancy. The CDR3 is CASSLIGQGYEQYF. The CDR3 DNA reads TGTGCCAGCAGCTTAATAGGACAGGGCTACGAGCAGTACTTC.